This is a list of T cell receptor beta chains from one sample in a study of blood T cell repertoires in COVID-19. Profiled with immunoSEQ multiplex PCR; TCRdb holds only in-frame clones, not every one. The table records about 200,000 clones, nearly 90% of them present only once. Input material: peripheral blood. The receptors derive from a man in his 60s with active or convalescent COVID-19. Each CDR3 is given with its conserved first and last residue. A D gene is named only where the DNA matches it firmly. Only some rows state a clone size, as once, few, many or a class for expanded clones.

>TRBJ1-3|TRBV15|.|.
CATSREGGNSGNTIYF
TGTGCCACCAGCAGAGAGGGAGGAAACAGTGGAAACACCATATATTTT
>TRBJ1-5|TRBV6-5|.|.
CASSPMAVNQPQHF
TGTGCCAGCAGTCCGATGGCAGTGAATCAGCCCCAGCATTTT
>TRBJ1-1|TRBV18|once|.
CASSLTGRSTEAFF
TGTGCCAGCTCACTGACAGGCCGGAGCACTGAAGCTTTCTTT
>TRBJ1-5|TRBV6-5|.|.
CASREDGDNQPQHF
TGTGCCAGCAGGGAGGACGGGGACAATCAGCCCCAGCATTTT
>TRBJ2-2|TRBV7-6|.|.
CASSLGAGETGELFF
TGTGCCAGCAGCTTAGGGGCAGGGGAAACCGGGGAGCTGTTTTTT
>TRBJ2-3|TRBV5-1|.|TRBD2
CASSFSGVTDTQYF
TGCGCCAGCAGTTTTAGCGGGGTCACAGATACGCAGTATTTT
>TRBJ1-1|TRBV4-1|.|.
CASSQEISSGNTEAFF
TGCGCCAGCAGCCAAGAAATTTCCTCAGGGAACACTGAAGCTTTCTTT
>TRBJ1-6|TRBV5-1|.|TRBD1
CASSPGQGISPLHF
TGCGCCAGCAGCCCGGGACAGGGAATTTCACCCCTCCACTTT
>TRBJ1-1|TRBV6-1|.|.
CASSEYSTAAMNTEAFF
TGTGCCAGCAGTGAGTATTCTACAGCCGCCATGAACACTGAAGCTTTCTTT
>TRBJ2-7|TRBV19|few|TRBD1
CASSKWDRDDGEQYF
TGTGCCAGTAGTAAATGGGACAGGGACGATGGGGAGCAGTACTTC
>TRBJ1-2|TRBV5-1|.|.
CASSLGSSREIGYTF
TGCGCCAGCAGCTTGGGGTCAAGCCGGGAGATTGGCTACACCTTC
>TRBJ1-1|TRBV3-1/TRBV3-2|.|.
CASSKRPGGIGATEAFF
TGTGCCAGCAGTAAAAGGCCGGGGGGGATTGGGGCCACTGAAGCTTTCTTT
>TRBJ2-3|TRBV5-4|.|.
CASSSQGADTQYF
TGTGCCAGCAGCTCACAGGGAGCCGATACGCAGTATTTT
>TRBJ1-2|TRBV3-1/TRBV3-2|.|.
CASSQDGAGLWGYTF
TGTGCCAGCAGCCAAGATGGGGCAGGGCTATGGGGCTACACCTTC
>TRBJ1-4|TRBV18|.|.
CASSPGVNEKLFF
TGTGCCAGCTCACCGGGAGTTAATGAAAAACTGTTTTTT
>TRBJ2-5|TRBV12-3/TRBV12-4|.|.
CASSLGGEGTQYF
TGTGCCAGCAGTCTCGGGGGAGAAGGGACCCAGTACTTC
>TRBJ1-5|TRBV14|.|.
CASSQDLGSSNQPQHF
TGTGCCAGCAGCCAAGATCTCGGGAGTAGCAATCAGCCCCAGCATTTT
>TRBJ1-5|TRBV2|.|TRBD1
CASSGTGKNQPQHF
TGTGCCAGCAGTGGGACAGGGAAGAATCAGCCCCAGCATTTT
>TRBJ2-3|TRBV15|.|TRBD2
CATSVRGGHTDTQYF
TGTGCCACCAGCGTCCGCGGGGGGCACACAGATACGCAGTATTTT
>TRBJ1-5|TRBV7-2|.|.
CASSLAGAQPQHF
TGTGCCAGCAGCTTAGCGGGGGCTCAGCCCCAGCATTTT
>TRBJ2-6|TRBV5-1|.|TRBD1
CASSGNRGASGANVLTF
TGCGCCAGCAGCGGAAACAGGGGCGCGTCTGGGGCCAACGTCCTGACTTTC
>TRBJ2-2|TRBV19|.|TRBD1
CASSIILRQGASGELFF
TGTGCCAGTAGTATAATACTGCGACAGGGGGCGTCAGGGGAGCTGTTTTTT
>TRBJ1-2|TRBV7-3|once|.
CASSFGPGGNYGYTF
TGTGCCAGCAGCTTTGGCCCCGGGGGTAACTATGGCTACACCTTC
>TRBJ2-7|TRBV29-1|.|.
CSVEKGDTFSYEQYF
TGCAGCGTTGAAAAGGGGGACACCTTCTCCTACGAGCAGTACTTC
>TRBJ1-4|TRBV4-1|.|.
CASTPGAGRNEKLFF
TGCGCCAGTACCCCGGGAGCAGGACGTAATGAAAAACTGTTTTTT